This TCR beta chain was observed in a study of blood T cell repertoires in COVID-19. The overall study: PBMCs, B-cell-depleted T cells, or T cells were the source of the cDNA or gDNA that made up the material.

Authors' analysis steps: The authors estimated nucleated cell counts from reference gene primer amplification. Sequenced by immunoSEQ multiplex PCR; TCRdb stores in-frame clones only, minus some. D and trimming were read from the DNA, whereas the V and J calls and clone size are those reported in that table. The sample lists about 190,000 clones; 75% to 80% were seen once. The specimen sequenced was peripheral blood. The TCR sequence derives from a woman aged 70 to 79 with acute or convalescent COVID-19.

The CDR3 is CATSRTAFGTDTQYF. The CDR3 region has the DNA TGTGCCACCAGCAGAACAGCTTTTGGCACAGATACGCAGTATTTT. The rearrangement joins TRBV15 to TRBJ2-3; no reliable D call. The CDR3 has 15 amino acids. V was trimmed by 2 bases and J by 1 base, leaving 10 bases between them. Germline V gives CDR1 LNHNV, CDR2 YYDKDF (reference sequence).